The sequence of this T cell receptor (beta chain) was determined in a study of cytotoxic CD8 clonotypes in ibrutinib-treated CLL. Profiling relied on immunoSEQ multiplex PCR, and the TCRdb table lists in-frame clones only, not all of them. The sample has about 250,000 clones, 70% seen once; the top ten hold over 15%. The V gene's germline CDR1 is SGHTA and CDR2 FQGNSA. The CDR3 is made up of 14 amino acids. V dropped 0 bases and J dropped 4 bases, with 9 bases sitting between them. The clonotype comes from a human donor with chronic lymphocytic leukemia. Here the sequenced sample was PBMCs, taken after 24 months of ibrutinib treatment. The rearrangement joins TRBV7-2 to TRBJ1-2; no definite D call. CDR3 DNA: TGTGCCAGCAGCTTAGCGCCGGGGATCTATGGCTACACCTTC. Its translation: CASSLAPGIYGYTF.